The clone carrying this TCR beta chain was observed once. Sequencing used immunoSEQ multiplex PCR; TCRdb keeps in-frame clones, though not all of them. The top ten hold around 15% of the sample, which has 150,000 or so clones, roughly 88% seen once. This specimen comes from a study of T cell responses to AZD1222 COVID-19 vaccine. This sample comprised peripheral blood, obtained on day 0 of AZD1222 vaccination. This receptor was taken from an adult in good health.

CDR3 sequence (DNA): TGCGCCAGCAGCTCTCGACAGGCGCCTGACGAGCAGTACTTC. Protein product: CASSSRQAPDEQYF. The rearrangement links TRBV5-1 to TRBJ2-7; TRBD1 might be the D (6 bases). The CDR3 contains 14 residues. The V end lost 3 bases, the J end lost 5 bases, and 15 bases lay between the germline ends. From germline, CDR1 is SGHRS and CDR2 YFSETQ.